This section outlines one T cell receptor beta chain sequence together with its context. The data stem from a study of blood T cell repertoires in COVID-19. Authors' analysis steps: How many nucleated cells were present was estimated from reference gene primer amplification. Assay used: immunoSEQ multiplex PCR; TCRdb lists only in-frame clones, some missing. The DNA was the basis for D and trimming; V, J and clone size are from that table. The table records 150,000 or so clones, approximately 90% of them present only once. Cohort assignment relied on participant-reported clinical history. CDR3 length: 15 amino acids. Trimming removed 2 bases from V and 7 bases from J; junction bases left unmatched: 9. CDR1 SNHLY and CDR2 FYNNEI come from the germline V gene.

The sample taken for sequencing was PBMCs or T cells enriched from blood (not recorded which). The source is a woman in her 40s who had been exposed to COVID-19. The chain has TRBV2 and TRBJ2-5, with TRBD2 matching over 8 bases. Written as DNA, the CDR3 is TGTGCCAGCAGTGAATCCGGGAGGGCCCTGGGGACCCAGTACTTC. The encoded protein is CASSESGRALGTQYF. The whole variable domain, remainder taken from reference TRBV2 and TRBJ2-5, is EPEVTQTPSHQVTQMGQEVILRCVPISNHLYFYWYRQILGQKVEFLVSFYNNEISEKSEIFDDQFSVERPDGSNFTLKIRSTKLEDSAMYFCASSESGRALGTQYFGPGTRLLVL.